Below, one T cell receptor (beta chain) is given with its context. Its antigen remains unidentified. The data belong to a study of graft-versus-host responses after intestinal transplantation. Study-level background: The recipients all started with anti-thymocyte globulin induction and then took tacrolimus and steroids for roughly three years. Points from the study as a whole: High graft-versus-host to host-versus-graft clonal ratios were seen in allografts of patients with graft-donor T cell macrochimerism.

Method: immunoSEQ multiplex PCR; TCRdb's copy keeps in-frame clones and lacks some. The table lists around 110,000 clones, approximately 90% of them singletons. Per germline, CDR1 SGHDT and CDR2 YYEEEE. Trimming took off 0 bases at V and 4 bases at J, with 22 bases between the two ends. The CDR3 contains 18 residues. Specimen: unstimulated CD4+ T cells sorted from spleen or lymph node cells, collected before transplant. The receptor comes from a human donor who was the organ donor for an intestinal transplant. The J gene is TRBJ1-2, the V gene TRBV5-6; unclear D gene. The CDR3 DNA is TGTGCCAGCAGCTTGGCTTTTGAAGATGATACTGGCATCTATGGCTACACCTTC. It codes for CASSLAFEDDTGIYGYTF. Full variable domain (remainder filled in from reference TRBV5-6 and TRBJ1-2): DAGVTQSPTHLIKTRGQQVTLRCSPKSGHDTVSWYQQALGQGPQFIFQYYEEEERQRGNFPDRFSGHQFPNYSSELNVNALLLGDSALYLCASSLAFEDDTGIYGYTFGSGTRLTVV.